This T cell receptor beta chain comes out of a study of spatial heterogeneity in lung cancer. Overall study: The cohort: 65 to 80 early-stage, untreated non-small cell lung cancer patients. Sequences of the beta chain were consistently detected in greater numbers than alpha-chain sequences.

Comment on this clonotype: What it binds is not known.

Trimming took off 7 bases at V and 5 bases at J, with 14 bases between the two ends. Germline CDR1 MDHEN, CDR2 SYDVKM. The CDR3 has 14 residues. From the 5' RACE reads, TCRdb called clonotypes with MiXCR, one entry per CDR3 protein. This table has 95,000 to 120,000 distinct CDR3 sequences, less than 14% appearing once. The study, taken as a whole, reports: At resection, ubiquitous expanded tumor TCRs appeared in blood more than at follow-up.

Time point meaning: blood at routine non-recurrence follow-up after resection. Whole RNA, isolated from tumor, nontumor lung or frozen PBMC, was sequenced without prior sorting. Sequencing was performed on PBMCs, taken at follow-up. The sequence derives from a female donor with early-stage non-small cell lung cancer. This chain joins TRBV28 and TRBJ2-2; D is perhaps TRBD2 (6 bases). CDR3 nucleotides: TGTGCCAGCACAACTAGTGGGGGGACCGGGGAGCTGTTTTTT. This gives the protein CASTTSGGTGELFF.